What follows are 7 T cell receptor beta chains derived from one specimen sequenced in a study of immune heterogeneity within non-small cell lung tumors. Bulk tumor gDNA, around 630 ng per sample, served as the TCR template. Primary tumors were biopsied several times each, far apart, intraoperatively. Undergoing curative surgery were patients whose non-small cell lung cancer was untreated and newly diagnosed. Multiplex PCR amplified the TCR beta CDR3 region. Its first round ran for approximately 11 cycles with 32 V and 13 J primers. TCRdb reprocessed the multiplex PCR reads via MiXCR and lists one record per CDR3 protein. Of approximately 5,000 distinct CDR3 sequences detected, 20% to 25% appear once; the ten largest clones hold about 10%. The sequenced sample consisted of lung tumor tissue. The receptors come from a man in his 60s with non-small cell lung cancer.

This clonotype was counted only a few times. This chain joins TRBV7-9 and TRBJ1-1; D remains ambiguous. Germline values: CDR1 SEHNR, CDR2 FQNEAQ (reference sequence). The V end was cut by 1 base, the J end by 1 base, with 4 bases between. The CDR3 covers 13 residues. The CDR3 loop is CASSLVENTEAFF. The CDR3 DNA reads TGTGCCAGCAGCTTAGTAGAGAACACTGAAGCTTTCTTT.

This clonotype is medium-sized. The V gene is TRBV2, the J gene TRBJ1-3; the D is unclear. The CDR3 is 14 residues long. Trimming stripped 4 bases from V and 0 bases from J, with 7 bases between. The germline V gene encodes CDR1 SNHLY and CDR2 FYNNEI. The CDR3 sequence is CASSGTVSGNTIYF. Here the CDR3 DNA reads TGTGCCAGCAGTGGGACGGTCTCTGGAAACACCATATATTTT.

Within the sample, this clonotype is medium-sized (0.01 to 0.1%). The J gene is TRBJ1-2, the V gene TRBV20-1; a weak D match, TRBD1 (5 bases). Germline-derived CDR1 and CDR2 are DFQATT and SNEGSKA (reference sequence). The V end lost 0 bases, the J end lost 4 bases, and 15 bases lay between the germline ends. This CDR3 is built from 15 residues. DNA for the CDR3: TGCAGTGCTAGAGATTTCCTGGAGGGGCTCTATGGCTACACCTTC. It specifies CSARDFLEGLYGYTF.

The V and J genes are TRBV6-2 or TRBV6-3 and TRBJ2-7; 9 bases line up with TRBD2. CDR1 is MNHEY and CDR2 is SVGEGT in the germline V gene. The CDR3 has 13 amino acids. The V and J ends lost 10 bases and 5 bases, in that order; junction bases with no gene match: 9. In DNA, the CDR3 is TGTGCCACCAAGACTAGCGGAAGCGACGAGCAGTACTTC. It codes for CATKTSGSDEQYF.

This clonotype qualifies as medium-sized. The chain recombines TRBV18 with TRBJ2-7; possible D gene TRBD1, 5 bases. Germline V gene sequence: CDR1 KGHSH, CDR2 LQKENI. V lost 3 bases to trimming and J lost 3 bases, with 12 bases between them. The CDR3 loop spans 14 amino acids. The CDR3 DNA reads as TGTGCCAGCTCACCGGATAGGGGCAACTACGAGCAGTACTTC. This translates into CASSPDRGNYEQYF.

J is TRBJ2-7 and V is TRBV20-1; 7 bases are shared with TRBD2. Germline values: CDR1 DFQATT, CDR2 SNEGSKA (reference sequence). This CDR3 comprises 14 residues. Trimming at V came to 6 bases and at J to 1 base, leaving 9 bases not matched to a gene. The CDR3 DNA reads TGCAGTGCACCACATGGCGGGAGTTCCTACGAGCAGTACTTC. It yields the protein CSAPHGGSSYEQYF.

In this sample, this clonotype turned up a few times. Here the CDR3 reads CASSSWTVVSGNTIYF. The CDR3, as DNA: TGTGCCAGCAGTTCGTGGACGGTCGTCTCTGGAAACACCATATATTTT. This chain joins TRBV28 and TRBJ1-3; no clear D gene. The V end lost 4 bases, the J end lost 0 bases, and 13 bases lay between the germline ends. Germline V gives CDR1 MDHEN, CDR2 SYDVKM. CDR3 length: 16 residues.